The clone carrying this T cell receptor beta chain came up a few times. No antigen is known for it. They built TCR cDNA with 5'RACE template switching, a step that put in a universal primer site and UMIs. Using its own MiXCR run on the 5' RACE reads, TCRdb lists one record per CDR3 protein. The table records about 320,000 distinct CDR3 sequences, about 4.5% of them present only once. These data originate in a study of T cells after yellow fever vaccination. Overall study results and limits: The secondary response was weaker, and its peak arrived faster, on day 5 versus 15. The booster saw the reappearance of most primary-vaccination clones (roughly 96% CD4, 88% CD8).

The CDR3 extends over 18 amino acids. CDR1 LNHNV and CDR2 YYDKDF come from the germline V gene (reference sequence). The V gene end was trimmed by 5 bases and the J gene end by 2 bases; junction bases not matched to a gene: 6. The material was PBMCs, obtained 15 days after the yellow fever booster vaccination. The chain joins TRBV15 to TRBJ2-1, with 16 bases aligning to TRBD2. The sequence was collected from a young man who received the YFV17D yellow fever vaccine. DNA of the CDR3: TGTGCCACCAGCGGACCGGGACTAGCGGGGGGGGCCTACAATGAGCAGTTCTTC. Its translation is CATSGPGLAGGAYNEQFF.